One and the same sample provided the 11 T cell receptor beta chains below, sequenced in a study of blood T cell repertoires in COVID-19. Using immunoSEQ multiplex PCR, the repertoire was profiled, and TCRdb retains in-frame clones only, with some absent. The sample holds approximately 220,000 clones, around 90% seen once. Sequences were obtained from PBMCs or T cells enriched from blood (not recorded which). The receptors stem from a woman in her twenties or thirties who had recovered from COVID-19.

The chain combines TRBV7-2 with TRBJ1-2; 7 nucleotides line up with TRBD1. After removal of 2 bases from V and 2 bases from J, the junction contained 5 bases not matched to a gene. This CDR3 contains 15 residues. Per germline, CDR1 SGHTA and CDR2 FQGNSA. The CDR3 nucleotides are TGTGCCAGCAGCTTATATTTGACAGGGAACTATGGCTACACCTTC. Its protein product is CASSLYLTGNYGYTF.

V is TRBV9 and J is TRBJ2-1; D might be TRBD2 (6 bases). V lost 0 bases and J 12 bases, leaving 10 bases between the germline ends. Germline V gives CDR1 SGDLS, CDR2 YYNGEE. The CDR3 runs to 12 residues. The CDR3 spells CASSVVEGRQFF. CDR3 DNA sequence: TGTGCCAGCAGCGTAGTGGAGGGAAGGCAGTTCTTC.

The chain links TRBV11-3 to TRBJ2-3; 9 bases are a match to TRBD1. Germline CDR1 and CDR2: SGHNT and YENEEA. The V gene end was trimmed by 5 bases and the J gene end by 11 bases; junction bases not matched to a gene: 17. The CDR3 sequence is 16 residues long. The CDR3 DNA is TGTGCCAGCAGCCCATCTCCGGGGACAGGGATCAAAGGGCAGTATTTT. Translating gives CASSPSPGTGIKGQYF. Complete variable domain (other parts from reference TRBV11-3 and TRBJ2-3): EAGVVQSPRYKIIEKKQPVAFWCNPISGHNTLYWYLQNLGQGPELLIRYENEEAVDDSQLPKDRFSAERLKGVDSTLKIQPAELGDSAVYLCASSPSPGTGIKGQYFGPGTRLTVL.

J is TRBJ2-7 and V is TRBV9, with a tentative D call TRBD1 (6 bases). Between the trimmed V and J ends, which lost 3 bases and 6 bases, there was a span of 13 bases. The CDR3 is 13 amino acids. Germline V gene sequence: CDR1 SGDLS, CDR2 YYNGEE. This chain's CDR3 is CASSGTQGSEQYF. In nucleotides, the CDR3 is TGTGCCAGCAGCGGAACACAGGGAAGCGAGCAGTACTTC.

The chain employs TRBV13 and TRBJ2-3; TRBD2 might be the D (7 bases). V gave up 4 bases and J gave up 3 bases, with 17 bases separating them. CDR3 length equals 16 residues. The germline V gene has CDR1 PRHDT and CDR2 FYEKMQ (reference sequence). CDR3 coding DNA: TGTGCCAGCAGCTCCGAGAGGGGGGGGAGGACAGATACGCAGTATTTT. Translated: CASSSERGGRTDTQYF.

The rearrangement uses TRBV12-3 or TRBV12-4 and TRBJ1-1; TRBD1 aligns across 10 bases. The CDR3 spans 12 residues. The ends lost 6 bases at V and 11 bases at J; junction bases unmatched: 6. CDR3 protein: CASSLTGGWAFF. In DNA form, the CDR3 reads TGTGCCAGCAGCTTGACAGGGGGCTGGGCTTTCTTT.

This clone was seen just once. The chain employs TRBV19 and TRBJ2-6, with a possible D match to TRBD1 (5 bases). Germline V gene lookup returns CDR1 LNHDA and CDR2 SQIVND (reference sequence). The CDR3 is 20 amino acids. The V and J ends lost 1 base and 5 bases respectively, with 24 bases between them. The CDR3 is CASSIVAQGSRLARANVLTF. In DNA, the CDR3 is TGTGCCAGTAGTATAGTTGCGCAGGGCAGTAGACTCGCAAGGGCCAACGTCCTGACTTTC.

The rearrangement uses TRBV5-1 and TRBJ2-3, with no clear D. Trimming stripped 0 bases from V and 5 bases from J, with 7 bases between. CDR3 size: 13 residues. The germline V gene has CDR1 SGHRS and CDR2 YFSETQ. The CDR3: CASSLGAEDTQYF. The CDR3 DNA sequence: TGCGCCAGCAGCTTGGGGGCCGAAGATACGCAGTATTTT.

DNA for the CDR3: TGTGCCATCAGTGAGTCCGGAGGACTCAATCAGCCCCAGCATTTT. Its translation: CAISESGGLNQPQHF. The chain recombines TRBV10-3 with TRBJ1-5; D is ambiguous. This CDR3 comprises 15 residues. Per the germline V gene, CDR1 is ENHRY and CDR2 is SYGVKD. Trimming stripped 0 bases from V and 3 bases from J, with 9 bases between.

The table lists this clone with a few counts. The chain links TRBV6-5 to TRBJ2-5, with 11 bases matching TRBD2. V shed 6 bases and J 5 bases; nucleotides not matched to a gene: 8. CDR3 length: 15 amino acids. The germline gives CDR1 MNHEY, CDR2 SVGAGI. This CDR3 reads CASRPPSGGWETQYF. The CDR3 DNA follows: TGTGCCAGCAGACCCCCTAGCGGGGGGTGGGAGACCCAGTACTTC.

J is TRBJ2-5 and V is TRBV5-1, with 9 bases that match TRBD1. This CDR3 region has 14 residues. Losses at the gene ends were 5 bases for V and 1 base for J; bases not matched to a gene: 3. The germline gives CDR1 SGHRS, CDR2 YFSETQ. The CDR3 nucleotides read TGCGCCAGCAGTTTACAGGGGGCCCAAGAGACCCAGTACTTC. This encodes CASSLQGAQETQYF.